This T cell receptor beta chain was observed in a study of T cell changes during pregnancy in multiple sclerosis. The assay was immunoSEQ multiplex PCR, and TCRdb's table has in-frame clones only and misses some. The table lists 50,000 to 55,000 clones, 90% to 95% of them singletons. This receptor was taken from a female donor with multiple sclerosis, enrolled in a pregnancy study. The sample here was CD4+ T cells from peripheral blood mononuclear cells, taken after pregnancy.

CDR3 sequence: CASSRSGTWSYNEQFF. The CDR3 region has the DNA TGTGCCAGCAGTAGGTCAGGGACTTGGTCCTACAATGAGCAGTTCTTC. This chain links TRBV7-2 with TRBJ2-1; a weak D match, TRBD2 (6 bases). The germline V gene encodes CDR1 SGHTA and CDR2 FQGNSA. This CDR3 region has 16 residues. V shed 6 bases and J shed 1 base, with 16 bases lying between them.